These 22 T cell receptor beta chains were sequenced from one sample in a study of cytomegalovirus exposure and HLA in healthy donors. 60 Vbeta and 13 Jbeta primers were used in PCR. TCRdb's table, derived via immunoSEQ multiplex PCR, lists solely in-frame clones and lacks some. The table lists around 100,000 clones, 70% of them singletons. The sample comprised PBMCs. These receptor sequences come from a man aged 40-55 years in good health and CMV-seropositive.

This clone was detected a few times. CDR3 in DNA: TGTGCCAGCAGGAAGGGACATCAGAACACTGAAGCTTTCTTT. Translated, it gives CASRKGHQNTEAFF. The chain has TRBV21-1 and TRBJ1-1; the D call in the table, TRBD1, was not verified against the DNA. TRBV21-1 is deemed a pseudogene. There are 14 residues in the CDR3.

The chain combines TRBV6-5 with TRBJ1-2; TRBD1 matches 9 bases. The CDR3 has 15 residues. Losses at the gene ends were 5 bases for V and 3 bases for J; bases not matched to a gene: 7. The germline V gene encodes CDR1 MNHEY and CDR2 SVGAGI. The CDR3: CASSPWTGAYYGYTF. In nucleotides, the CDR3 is TGTGCCAGCAGTCCCTGGACAGGGGCGTACTATGGCTACACCTTC.

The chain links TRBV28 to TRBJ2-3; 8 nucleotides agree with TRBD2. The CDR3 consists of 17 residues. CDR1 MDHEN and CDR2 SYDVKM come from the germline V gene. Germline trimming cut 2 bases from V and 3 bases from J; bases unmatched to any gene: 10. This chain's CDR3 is CASSLRSGGGITDTQYF. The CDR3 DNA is TGTGCCAGCAGTTTAAGATCCGGCGGGGGGATTACAGATACGCAGTATTTT.

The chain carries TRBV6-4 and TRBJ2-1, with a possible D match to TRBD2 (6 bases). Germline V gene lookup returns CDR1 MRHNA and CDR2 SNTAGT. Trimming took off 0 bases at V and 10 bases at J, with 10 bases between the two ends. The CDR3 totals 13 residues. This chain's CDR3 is CASSDSLAGEQFF. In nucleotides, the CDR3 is TGTGCCAGCAGTGACTCCTTGGCGGGGGAGCAGTTCTTC.

The chain's CDR3 is CASSQVLAGPTGELFF. The CDR3 region has the DNA TGCGCCAGCAGCCAAGTTCTAGCGGGGCCCACCGGGGAGCTGTTTTTT. The chain recombines TRBV4-3 with TRBJ2-2; 9 bases line up with TRBD2. V dropped 1 base and J dropped 4; count of bases not matched to a gene: 4. Germline CDR1 reads LGHNA; CDR2 reads YSLEER. The CDR3 totals 16 residues.

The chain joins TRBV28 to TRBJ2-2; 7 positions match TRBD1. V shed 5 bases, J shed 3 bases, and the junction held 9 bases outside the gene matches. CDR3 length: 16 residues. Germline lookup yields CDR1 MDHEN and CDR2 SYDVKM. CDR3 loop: CASSAIDRVHTGELFF. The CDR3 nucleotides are TGTGCCAGCAGTGCTATCGACAGGGTGCACACCGGGGAGCTGTTTTTT.

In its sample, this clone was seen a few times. CDR3 residues: CASSLQDYGYTF. CDR3 sequence (DNA): TGTGCCAGCAGTCTACAGGACTATGGCTACACCTTC. The rearrangement uses TRBV25-1 and TRBJ1-2; D is perhaps TRBD1 (5 bases). The V gene lost 5 bases and the J gene lost 3 bases, with 7 bases spanning the gap. The CDR3 spans 12 residues. CDR1 is MGHDK, CDR2 SYGVNS, per germline.

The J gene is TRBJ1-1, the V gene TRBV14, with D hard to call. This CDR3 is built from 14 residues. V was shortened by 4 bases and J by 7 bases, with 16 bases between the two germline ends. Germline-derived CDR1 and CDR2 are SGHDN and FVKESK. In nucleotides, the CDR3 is TGTGCCAGCAGCCCACTCCAAAGTCCCGGTGAAGCTTTCTTT. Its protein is CASSPLQSPGEAFF.

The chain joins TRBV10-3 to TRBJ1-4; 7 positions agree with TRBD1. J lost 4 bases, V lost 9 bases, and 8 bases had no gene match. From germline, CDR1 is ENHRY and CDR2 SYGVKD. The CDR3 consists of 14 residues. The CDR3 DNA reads TGTGCCATTAGAGCTGGACAGGATAATGAAAAACTGTTTTTT. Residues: CAIRAGQDNEKLFF.

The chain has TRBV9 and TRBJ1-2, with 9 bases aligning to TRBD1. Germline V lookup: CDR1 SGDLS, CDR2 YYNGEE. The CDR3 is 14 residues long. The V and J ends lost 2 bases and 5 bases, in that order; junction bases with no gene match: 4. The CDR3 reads CASSVLTGGYGYTF. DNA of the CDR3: TGTGCCAGCAGCGTCTTGACAGGGGGATATGGCTACACCTTC.

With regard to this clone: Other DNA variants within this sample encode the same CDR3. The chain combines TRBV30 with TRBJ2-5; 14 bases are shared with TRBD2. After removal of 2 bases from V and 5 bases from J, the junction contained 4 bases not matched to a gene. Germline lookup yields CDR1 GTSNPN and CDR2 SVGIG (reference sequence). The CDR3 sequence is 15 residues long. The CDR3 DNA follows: TGTGCCTGGAGTCCGGGACTAGCGGGAGTCGAGACCCAGTACTTC. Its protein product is CAWSPGLAGVETQYF.

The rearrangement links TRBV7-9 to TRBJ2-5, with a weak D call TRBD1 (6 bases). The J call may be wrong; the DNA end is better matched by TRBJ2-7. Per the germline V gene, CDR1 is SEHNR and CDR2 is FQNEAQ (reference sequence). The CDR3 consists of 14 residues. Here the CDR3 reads CASSLAGTSYEQYF. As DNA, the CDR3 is TGTGCCAGCAGCTTGGCCGGGACAAGTTACGAGCAGTACTTC.

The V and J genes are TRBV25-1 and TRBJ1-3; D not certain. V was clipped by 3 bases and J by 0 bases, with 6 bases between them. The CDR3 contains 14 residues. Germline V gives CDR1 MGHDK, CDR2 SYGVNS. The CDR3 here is CASSDNRSGNTIYF. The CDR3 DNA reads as TGTGCCAGCAGTGATAATCGCTCTGGAAACACCATATATTTT. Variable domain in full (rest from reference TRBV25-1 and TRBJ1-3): EADIYQTPRYLVIGTGKKITLECSQTMGHDKMYWYQQDPGMELHLIHYSYGVNSTEKGDLSSESTVSRIRTEHFPLTLESARPSHTSQYLCASSDNRSGNTIYFGEGSWLTVV.

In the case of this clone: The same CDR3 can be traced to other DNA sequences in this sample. CDR3 protein: CASSLGASGSYEQYF. In DNA form, the CDR3 reads TGCGCCAGCAGCTTGGGGGCTAGCGGTTCCTACGAGCAGTACTTC. This chain connects TRBV5-1 to TRBJ2-7; TRBD2 matches 7 bases. J was trimmed by 1 base and V by 0 bases; bases with no gene match: 4. The V gene's germline CDR1 is SGHRS and CDR2 YFSETQ. The length of the CDR3 is 15 residues.

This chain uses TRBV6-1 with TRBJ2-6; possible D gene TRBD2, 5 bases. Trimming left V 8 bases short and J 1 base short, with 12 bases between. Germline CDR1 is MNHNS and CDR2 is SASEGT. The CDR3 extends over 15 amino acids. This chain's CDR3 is CASGETASGANVLTF. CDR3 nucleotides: TGTGCCAGCGGGGAGACTGCTTCTGGGGCCAACGTCCTGACTTTC.

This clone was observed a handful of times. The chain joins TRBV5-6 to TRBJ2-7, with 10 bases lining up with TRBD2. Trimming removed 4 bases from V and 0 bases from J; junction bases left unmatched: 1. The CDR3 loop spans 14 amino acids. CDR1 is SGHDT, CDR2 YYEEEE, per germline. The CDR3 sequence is CASSRTSGSYEQYV. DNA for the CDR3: TGTGCCAGCAGCAGGACTAGCGGCTCCTACGAGCAGTACGTC.

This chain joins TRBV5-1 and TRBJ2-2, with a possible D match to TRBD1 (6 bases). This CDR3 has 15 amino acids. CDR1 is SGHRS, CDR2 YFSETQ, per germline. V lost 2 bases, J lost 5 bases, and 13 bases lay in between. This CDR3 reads CASSFRADRTGELFF. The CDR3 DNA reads TGCGCCAGCAGCTTTCGAGCGGACAGAACCGGGGAGCTGTTTTTT.

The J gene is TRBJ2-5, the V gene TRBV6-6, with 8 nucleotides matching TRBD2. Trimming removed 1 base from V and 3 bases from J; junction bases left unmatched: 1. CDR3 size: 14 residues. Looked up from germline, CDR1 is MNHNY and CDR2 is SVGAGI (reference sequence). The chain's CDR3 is CASSYYGREETQYF. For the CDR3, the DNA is TGTGCCAGCAGTTACTACGGGAGGGAAGAGACCCAGTACTTC.

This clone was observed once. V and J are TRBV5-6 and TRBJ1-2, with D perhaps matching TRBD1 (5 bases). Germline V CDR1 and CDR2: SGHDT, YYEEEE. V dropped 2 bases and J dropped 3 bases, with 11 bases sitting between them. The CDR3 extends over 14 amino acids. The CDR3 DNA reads TGTGCCAGCAGCTTCTTTTCAGGGTACTATGGCTACACCTTC. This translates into CASSFFSGYYGYTF.

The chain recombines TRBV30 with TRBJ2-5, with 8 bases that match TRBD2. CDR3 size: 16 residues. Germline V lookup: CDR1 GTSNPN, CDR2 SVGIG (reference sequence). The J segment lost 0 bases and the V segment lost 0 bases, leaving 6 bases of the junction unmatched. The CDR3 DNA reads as TGTGCCTGGAGTGTTCTCGGGAGGGTCCACCAAGAGACCCAGTACTTC. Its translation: CAWSVLGRVHQETQYF.

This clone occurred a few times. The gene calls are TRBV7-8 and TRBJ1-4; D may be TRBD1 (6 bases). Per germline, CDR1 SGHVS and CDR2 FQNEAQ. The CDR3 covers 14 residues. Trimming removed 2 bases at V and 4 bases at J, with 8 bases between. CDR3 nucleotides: TGTGCCAGCAGCTTAACAGGGATTAATGAAAAACTGTTTTTT. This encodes CASSLTGINEKLFF.

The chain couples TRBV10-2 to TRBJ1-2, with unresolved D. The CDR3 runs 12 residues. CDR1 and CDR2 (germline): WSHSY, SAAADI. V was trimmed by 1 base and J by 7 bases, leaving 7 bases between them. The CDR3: CASSEFAVGYTF. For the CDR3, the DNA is TGCGCCAGCAGTGAGTTCGCGGTTGGCTACACCTTC.